The rows below give T cell receptor beta chains drawn from one sample of a study of CD8 T cells in ankylosing spondylitis. TCRdb re-analysed the 5' RACE reads in MiXCR, keeping a single row per CDR3 protein. Among 200,000 to 300,000 distinct CDR3 sequences listed, around 8% were seen once. The sequencing sample was made of blood, either unsorted or a sorted T cell fraction (not recorded which). Receptors were obtained from a female donor with ankylosing spondylitis or in good health (not recorded which). Each CDR3 is given with its conserved first and last residue. D genes are given only for firm matches. Clone size is shown for a subset of rows, as once, few, many or a class of expanded clone.

>TRBD1|TRBJ2-1|TRBV5-1|many
CASRSGTGGSNEQFF
TGCGCCAGCAGATCCGGGACAGGGGGATCAAATGAGCAGTTCTTC
>TRBD1|TRBJ2-2|TRBV7-6|many
CASTSSFKGQGAVGELFF
TGTGCCAGCACATCCTCCTTTAAGGGACAGGGGGCTGTCGGGGAGCTGTTTTTT
>-|TRBJ2-2|TRBV27|many
CASSLFPSGELFF
TGTGCCAGCAGTTTATTTCCATCCGGGGAGCTGTTTTTT
>-|TRBJ1-2|TRBV20-1|many
CSARDPSLGTYGYTF
TGCAGTGCTAGAGATCCCTCCCTCGGGACCTATGGCTACACCTTC
>-|TRBJ2-3|TRBV5-1|many
CASSETPSSTDTQYF
TGCGCCAGCAGCGAGACCCCATCTTCCACAGATACGCAGTATTTT
>-|TRBJ1-5|TRBV28|many
CASSPDRAANQPQHF
TGTGCCAGCAGTCCCGACCGGGCCGCCAATCAGCCCCAGCATTTT
>-|TRBJ2-2|TRBV7-9|many
CASSLGGLAGELFF
TGTGCCAGCAGCTTAGGCGGGCTCGCCGGGGAGCTGTTTTTT
>-|TRBJ1-1|TRBV7-4|many
CASSLSVGGLDEEAFF
TGTGCCAGCAGCTTATCGGTGGGGGGCTTGGATGAGGAAGCTTTCTTT
>TRBD2|TRBJ2-1|TRBV11-1|many
CASSQGGTSGTNEQFF
TGTGCCAGCAGCCAAGGGGGGACTAGCGGGACCAATGAGCAGTTCTTC
>TRBD2|TRBJ2-1|TRBV7-6|-
CASSLVLAGDTEQFF
TGTGCCAGCAGCTTAGTTCTAGCGGGAGATACTGAGCAGTTCTTC
>TRBD2|TRBJ2-5|TRBV7-9|-
CASSSLGGAPGETQYF
TGTGCCAGCAGTTCCCTCGGGGGGGCCCCGGGAGAGACCCAGTACTTC
>-|TRBJ2-1|TRBV12-3/TRBV12-4|many
CASSLSSNHNEQFF
TGTGCCAGCAGTTTGTCCTCGAACCATAATGAGCAGTTCTTC
>-|TRBJ2-3|TRBV6-2/TRBV6-3|many
CASRSTGLGYTDTQYF
TGTGCCAGCAGGTCGACAGGTTTGGGATACACAGATACGCAGTATTTT
>-|TRBJ2-5|TRBV5-4|many
CASSLSAVNQETQYF
TGTGCCAGCAGCTTGTCGGCGGTTAACCAAGAGACCCAGTACTTC
>-|TRBJ1-5|TRBV28|once
CASRQRNQPQHF
TGTGCCAGCAGACAAAGGAATCAGCCCCAGCATTTT
>-|TRBJ2-3|TRBV29-1|many
CSKTVTDTQYF
TGCAGCAAGACCGTCACAGATACGCAGTATTTT
>-|TRBJ1-1|TRBV7-8|many
CASSSGHSTDPYTEAFF
TGTGCCAGCAGCTCGGGACACTCCACAGACCCTTACACTGAAGCTTTCTTT
>-|TRBJ2-7|TRBV3-1|many
CASSPLIGEQYF
TGTGCCAGCAGCCCTCTGATCGGCGAGCAGTACTTC
>TRBD1|TRBJ1-5|TRBV28|many
CASAKTGQGGQPQHF
TGTGCCAGCGCAAAAACGGGACAGGGTGGTCAGCCCCAGCATTTT
>TRBD1|TRBJ1-1|TRBV5-1|many
CASRPWTGQLLTEAFF
TGCGCCAGCCGGCCCTGGACAGGACAACTCCTAACTGAAGCTTTCTTT
>TRBD2|TRBJ2-1|TRBV27|-
CASSQPRGGSSYNEQFF
TGTGCCAGCAGCCAACCAAGGGGAGGGAGCTCCTACAATGAGCAGTTCTTC